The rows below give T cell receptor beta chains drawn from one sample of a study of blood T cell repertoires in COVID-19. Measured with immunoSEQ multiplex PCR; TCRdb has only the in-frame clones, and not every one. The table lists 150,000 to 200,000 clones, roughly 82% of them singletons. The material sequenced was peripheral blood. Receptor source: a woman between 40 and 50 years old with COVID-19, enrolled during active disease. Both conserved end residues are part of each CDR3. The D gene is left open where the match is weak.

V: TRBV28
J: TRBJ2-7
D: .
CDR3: CASGGFGEQYF

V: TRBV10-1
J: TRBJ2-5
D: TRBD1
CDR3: CASSGTGRTETQYF

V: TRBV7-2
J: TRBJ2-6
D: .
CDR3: CASSLQGTPGANVLTF

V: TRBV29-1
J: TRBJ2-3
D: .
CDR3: CSVGTRFTDTQYF

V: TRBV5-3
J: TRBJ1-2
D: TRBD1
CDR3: CARRHCEPPGQGTTMRRGYTF

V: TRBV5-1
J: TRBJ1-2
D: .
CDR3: CASSLAGVNDYGYTF

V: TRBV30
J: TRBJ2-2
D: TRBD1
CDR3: CAWRRQGNTGELFF

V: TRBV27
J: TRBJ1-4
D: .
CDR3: CASSLTTAANEKLFF

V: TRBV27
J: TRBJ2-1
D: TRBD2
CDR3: CASSLAAEQFF

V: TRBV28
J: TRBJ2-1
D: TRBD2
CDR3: CASSSAGADYNEQFF

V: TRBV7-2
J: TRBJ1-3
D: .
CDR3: CASSLGGEGSGNTIYF

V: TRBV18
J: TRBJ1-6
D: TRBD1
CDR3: CASSLEQGAYYNSPLHF

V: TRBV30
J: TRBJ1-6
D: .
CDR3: CAWMRGNGSPLHF

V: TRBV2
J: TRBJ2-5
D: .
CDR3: CASSDGGLQETQYF

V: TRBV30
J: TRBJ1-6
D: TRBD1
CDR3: CAWSGTGDSPLHF

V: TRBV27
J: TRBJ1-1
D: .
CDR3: CASSSGFDTEAFF

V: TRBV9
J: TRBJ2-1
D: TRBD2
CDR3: CASSVARTSGSNEQFF

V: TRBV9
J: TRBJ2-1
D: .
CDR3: CASSVEGEGDEQFF

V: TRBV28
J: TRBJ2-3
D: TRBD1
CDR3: CASSSPGQGSDTQYF

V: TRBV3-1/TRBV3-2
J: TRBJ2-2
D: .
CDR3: CASSQGGPGELFF

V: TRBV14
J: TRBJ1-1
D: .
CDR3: CASSQGQNTEAFF

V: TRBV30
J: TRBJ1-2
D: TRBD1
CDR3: CAWSGTGTGGYTF

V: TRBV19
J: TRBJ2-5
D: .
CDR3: CASSADTSVFETQYF

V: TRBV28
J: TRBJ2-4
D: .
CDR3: CASSLGPGWSIQYF

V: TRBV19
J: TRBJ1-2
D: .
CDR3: CASSPSQNYGYTF

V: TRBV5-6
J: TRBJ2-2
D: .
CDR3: CASSLRGWKAGELFF

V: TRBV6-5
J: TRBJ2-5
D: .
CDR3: CASGGGQAKETQYF

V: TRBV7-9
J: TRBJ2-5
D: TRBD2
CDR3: CASSLTGTSGTRETQYF

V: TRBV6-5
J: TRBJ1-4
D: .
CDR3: CASSTPGAGGKLFF

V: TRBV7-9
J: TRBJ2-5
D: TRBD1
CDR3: CASSLPLGQTDF

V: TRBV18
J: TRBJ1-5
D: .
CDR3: CASSRRQQNQPQHF

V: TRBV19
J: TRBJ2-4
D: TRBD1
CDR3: CASSIDRGDGNIQYF

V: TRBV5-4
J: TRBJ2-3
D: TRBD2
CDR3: CASSPGLANDGTDTQYF

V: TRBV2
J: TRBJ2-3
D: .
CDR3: CVPAGQTGDTQYF

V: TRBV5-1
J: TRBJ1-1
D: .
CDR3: CASSLLTTNTEAFF

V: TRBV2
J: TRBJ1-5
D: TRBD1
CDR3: CASSRDRVFQPQHF

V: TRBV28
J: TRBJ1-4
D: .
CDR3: CASERGEEEKLFF

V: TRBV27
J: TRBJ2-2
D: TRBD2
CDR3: CASSFFGGALVFTGELFF

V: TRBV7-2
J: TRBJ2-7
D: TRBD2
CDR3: CASSLWMAGGGEQYF

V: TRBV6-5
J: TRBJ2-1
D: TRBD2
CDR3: CASSFIAGGSWNEQFF

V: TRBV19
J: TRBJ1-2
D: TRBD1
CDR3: CASSIEGTGGVYGYTF

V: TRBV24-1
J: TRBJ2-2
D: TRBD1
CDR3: CATSDTWDRVNTGELFF

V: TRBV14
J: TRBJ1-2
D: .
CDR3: CASSQTGGSGYGYTF

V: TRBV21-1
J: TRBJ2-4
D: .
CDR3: CATPGQGALGHIQYF

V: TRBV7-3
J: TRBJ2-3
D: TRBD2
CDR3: CASSLLAGTDTQYF

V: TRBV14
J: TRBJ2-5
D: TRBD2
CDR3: CASSQEWQRGETQYF

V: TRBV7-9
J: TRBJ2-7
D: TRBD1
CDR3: CASSSPGQSYEQYF

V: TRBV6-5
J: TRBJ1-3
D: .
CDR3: CASRADRGNGNTIYF

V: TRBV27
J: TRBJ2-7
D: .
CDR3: CASTSSGEQYF

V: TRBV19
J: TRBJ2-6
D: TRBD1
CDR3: CASSIGTGLSGANVLTF

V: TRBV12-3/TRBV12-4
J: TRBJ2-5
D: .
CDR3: CASSFRLKETQYF

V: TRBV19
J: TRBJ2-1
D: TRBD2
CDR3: CASSLAGGNEQFF

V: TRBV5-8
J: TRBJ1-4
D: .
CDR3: CASSRREAKLFF

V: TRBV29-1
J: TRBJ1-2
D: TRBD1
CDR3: CSVVQGADGYTF

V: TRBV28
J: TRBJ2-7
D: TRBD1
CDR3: CASSPGGQGGVNEQYF

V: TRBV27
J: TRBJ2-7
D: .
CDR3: CASSLIPTQRHEQYF

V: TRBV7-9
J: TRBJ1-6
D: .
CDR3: CASRAGWSNSPLHF

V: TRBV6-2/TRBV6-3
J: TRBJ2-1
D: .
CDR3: CASSTLASEQFF

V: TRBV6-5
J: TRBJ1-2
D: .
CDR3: CASSYSTRAGYTF

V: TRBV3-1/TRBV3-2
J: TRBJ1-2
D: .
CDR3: CASSYTGTDGYTF